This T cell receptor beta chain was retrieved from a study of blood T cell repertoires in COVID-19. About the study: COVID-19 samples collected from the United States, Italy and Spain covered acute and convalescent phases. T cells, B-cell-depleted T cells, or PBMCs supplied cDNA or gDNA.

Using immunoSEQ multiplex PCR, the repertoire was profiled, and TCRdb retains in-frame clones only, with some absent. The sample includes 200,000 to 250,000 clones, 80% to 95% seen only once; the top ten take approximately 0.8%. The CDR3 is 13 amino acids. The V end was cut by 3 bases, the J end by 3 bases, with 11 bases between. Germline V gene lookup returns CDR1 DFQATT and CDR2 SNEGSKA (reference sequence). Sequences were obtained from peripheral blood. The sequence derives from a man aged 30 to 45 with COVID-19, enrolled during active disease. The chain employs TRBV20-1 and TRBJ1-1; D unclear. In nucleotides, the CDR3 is TGCAGTGCTAGTAGGCAGGTAGACACTGAAGCTTTCTTT. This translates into CSASRQVDTEAFF.